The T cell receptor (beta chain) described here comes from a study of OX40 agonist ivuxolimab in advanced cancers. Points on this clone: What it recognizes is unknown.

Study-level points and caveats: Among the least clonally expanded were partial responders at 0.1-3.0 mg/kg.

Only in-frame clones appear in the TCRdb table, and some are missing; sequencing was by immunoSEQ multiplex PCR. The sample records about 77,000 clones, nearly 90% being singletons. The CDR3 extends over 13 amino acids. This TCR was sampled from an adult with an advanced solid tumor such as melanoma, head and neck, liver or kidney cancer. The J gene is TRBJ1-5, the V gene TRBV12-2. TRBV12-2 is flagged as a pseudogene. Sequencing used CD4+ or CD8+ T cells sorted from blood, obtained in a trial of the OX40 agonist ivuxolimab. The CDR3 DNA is TGTGCAAGTCGCTTAGTTGGGTCTCAGCCCCAGCATTTT. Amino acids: CASRLVGSQPQHF.